This T cell receptor (beta chain) is from a study of cytomegalovirus exposure and HLA in healthy donors. The germline V gene has CDR1 SGHTA and CDR2 FQGNSA. This CDR3 has 16 amino acids. V was pared by 5 bases and J by 0 bases, with 16 bases between. This PCR relied on a set of 60 Vbeta primers and 13 Jbeta primers. Some clones are missing from TCRdb's copy, which holds only in-frame ones; the method was immunoSEQ multiplex PCR. The sample includes tens of thousands of clones, under 80% seen only once; the top ten take roughly 4.5%. The chain couples TRBV7-2 to TRBJ1-1; D gene ambiguous. The TCR comes from a man aged 55 to 70 in good health and CMV-seropositive. Sequenced sample: PBMCs. The CDR3: CASSPTPDILNTEAFF. Here the CDR3 DNA reads TGTGCCAGCAGCCCAACCCCTGACATCCTGAACACTGAAGCTTTCTTT. Together with reference TRBV7-2 and TRBJ1-1, the CDR3 gives the full variable domain: GAGVSQSPSNKVTEKGKDVELRCDPISGHTALYWYRQSLGQGLEFLIYFQGNSAPDKSGLPSDRFSAERTGGSVSTLTIQRTQQEDSAVYLCASSPTPDILNTEAFFGQGTRLTVV.